Described below is a single TCR beta chain sequence and its context. Profiled with immunoSEQ multiplex PCR; TCRdb holds only in-frame clones, not every one. This table holds some 210,000 clones, roughly 87% found once. Trimming pared 2 bases from V and 6 bases from J, leaving 16 bases between. Germline-derived CDR1 and CDR2 are KGHDR and SFDVKD. This CDR3 comprises 15 residues. The data stem from a study of blood T cell repertoires in COVID-19. The V call is TRBV24-1, the J call TRBJ2-7, with D perhaps matching TRBD1 (7 bases). The source is a man younger than 35 with acute COVID-19. Sequencing was carried out using PBMCs or T cells enriched from blood (not recorded which). Here the CDR3 reads CATSDSSGTAGEQYF. CDR3 in DNA: TGTGCCACCAGTGATTCCTCCGGGACAGCGGGCGAGCAGTACTTC.